This T cell receptor beta chain was captured in a study of blood T cell repertoires in COVID-19. Study-wide background: The United States, Italy and Spain provided the acute and convalescent COVID-19 samples.

This CDR3 spans 18 amino acids. The ends were cut back, 0 bases at V and 0 bases at J, with 12 bases in the middle. Germline-derived CDR1 and CDR2 are MGHRA and YSYEKL. Only in-frame clones appear in the TCRdb table, and some are missing; sequencing was by immunoSEQ multiplex PCR. The sample lists 100,000 to 110,000 clones, less than 90% occurring once. The genes are TRBV4-1 and TRBJ1-6; D might be TRBD1 (5 bases). The sample taken for sequencing was peripheral blood. This receptor was taken from a man aged 25-45 years in a cohort sampled during active COVID-19. The CDR3 sequence: CASSQDRGGSSYNSPLHF. Here the CDR3 DNA reads TGCGCCAGCAGCCAAGATAGGGGCGGGAGCTCCTATAATTCACCCCTCCACTTT.